Each of the 8 T cell receptor beta chains below was sequenced from the same sample in a study of human CD8 memory T cell subsets. The term TPEX covered CCR7+ PD-1+ TIGIT+ early memory CD8+ T cells that had exhausted-like traits. UMI-labeled 5' RACE was used, and it produced the TCR beta libraries. TCRdb reprocessed the 5' RACE reads and reports one entry per CDR3 protein, with no DNA. The sample table includes thousands of distinct CDR3 sequences. Sequenced input: CD8+ T cells from PBMCs. These receptors originate from a human donor in good health.

The chain couples TRBV7-9 to TRBJ2-1. The CDR3 is 12 amino acids. Germline loops: CDR1 SEHNR, CDR2 FQNEAQ (reference sequence). The CDR3 sequence is CASRRSGDEQFF.

V usage is TRBV14 and J usage is TRBJ1-2; the D call of TRBD1 rests on TCRdb alone, since no DNA is present to check it. CDR1 SGHDN and CDR2 FVKESK come from the germline V gene. The CDR3 contains 15 residues. CDR3 protein: CASSQDHRGPNGYTF.

The chain combines TRBV4-3 with TRBJ2-2; TCRdb returns TRBD1, unconfirmable since there is no DNA. Germline V gene data show CDR1 as LGHNA and CDR2 as YSLEER. The CDR3 runs to 14 residues. The CDR3: CASSRGENTGELFF.

V and J are TRBV4-3 and TRBJ2-7; TCRdb returns TRBD2, unconfirmable since there is no DNA. There are 16 residues in the CDR3. Germline loops: CDR1 LGHNA, CDR2 YSLEER. The CDR3 spells CASSQDASGTSYEQYF.

This clonotype is identified as medium-sized from frequency. The chain uses TRBV7-8 and TRBJ2-5; without DNA, the TCRdb call of TRBD1 cannot be checked. The CDR3 length is 15 residues. Germline loops: CDR1 SGHVS, CDR2 FQNEAQ. CDR3: CASSGSQGNGKTQYF.

V gene TRBV13 combines with J gene TRBJ2-7; TCRdb proposes TRBD2, but this gene call is untestable without DNA. CDR1 is PRHDT and CDR2 is FYEKMQ in the germline V gene (reference sequence). The CDR3 totals 15 residues. The CDR3 loop is CASSHGLAGIYEQYF.

The chain has TRBV10-3 and TRBJ2-1; TCRdb reports TRBD1, a call that lacks DNA to check it against. This CDR3 contains 16 residues. CDR1 is ENHRY, CDR2 SYGVKD, per germline. The CDR3 reads CAIRTTQGVMNNEQFF.

This sequence joins TRBV7-9 and TRBJ2-7; lacking DNA, the TRBD1 call made by TCRdb goes unchecked. The CDR3 is 13 amino acids. Germline values: CDR1 SEHNR, CDR2 FQNEAQ (reference sequence). The CDR3 reads CASTGQGFYEQYF.